The text below deals with one TCR beta chain. Its specificity is unknown. Autoimmune disease history or systemic immunosuppression excluded patients. The data originate from a study of OX40 agonist ivuxolimab in advanced cancers. Study information: Hepatocellular carcinoma, melanoma, renal cell or head and neck cancer occurred in dose-escalation patients. General study results and limits: Averaged across samples, CD8+ T cells carried more expanded clones than CD4+ did. At 0.1 to 3.0 mg/kg, clonal expansion of CD4+ and CD8+ blood T cells had occurred by week 6.

CDR1 LNHNV and CDR2 YYDKDF come from the germline V gene (reference sequence). The V end lost 0 bases, the J end lost 2 bases, and 11 bases lay between the germline ends. The CDR3 is 15 residues long. Some clones are missing from TCRdb's copy, which holds only in-frame ones; the method was immunoSEQ multiplex PCR. The table has about 62,000 clones, 85% seen once. This material consisted of CD4+ or CD8+ T cells sorted from blood, taken in a trial of the OX40 agonist ivuxolimab. The rearrangement links TRBV15 to TRBJ2-7; D possibly uses TRBD1 or TRBD2 (6 bases each). The TCR was taken from an adult with an advanced solid tumor such as melanoma, head and neck, liver or kidney cancer. The CDR3 sequence is CATSRDPGGPYEQYF. The CDR3 region has the DNA TGTGCCACCAGCAGAGACCCCGGGGGCCCCTACGAGCAGTACTTC.